The 4 T cell receptor beta chains below come from one sample, sequenced in a study of regulatory T cells in long-lasting Graves disease. Arm-PCR of CDR3 regions with iRepertoire HTBI primers generated TCR beta libraries. Each CDR3 protein gets one entry after TCRdb re-called the multiplex PCR reads with MiXCR. The sample has 600,000 to 650,000 distinct CDR3 sequences; about 16% are singletons. Time point specified: newly diagnosed GD, antithyroid drugs for less than 3 months. Isolated PBMC RNA provided the starting material for the TCR library. These records were also assigned to another study, of T cells in Graves' hyperthyroidism and ophthalmopathy.

This sample comprised peripheral blood mononuclear cells (PBMCs), obtained at new diagnosis, from a patient treated with antithyroid drugs. These receptors were taken from a woman aged 25 to 39 with Graves disease.

The chain is built from TRBV29-1 and TRBJ2-5, with 7 bases matching TRBD2. The germline V gene has CDR1 SQVTM and CDR2 ANQGSEA. The CDR3 is 13 amino acids. Trimming cost V 5 bases and J 5 bases; bases outside gene matches: 8. The CDR3 DNA reads as TGCAGCGTTTTGGCGGGAGTAGGGGAGACCCAGTACTTC. This sequence encodes CSVLAGVGETQYF. Full variable domain (missing parts from reference TRBV29-1 and TRBJ2-5): SAVISQKPSRDICQRGTSLTIQCQVDSQVTMMFWYRQQPGQSLTLIATANQGSEATYESGFVIDKFPISRPNLTFSTLTVSNMSPEDSSIYLCSVLAGVGETQYFGPGTRLLVL.

This clonotype has a count of ten or more. V usage is TRBV27 and J usage is TRBJ2-2; 9 nucleotides match TRBD2. CDR1 and CDR2 from the germline V gene are MNHEY and SMNVEV (reference sequence). The CDR3 loop spans 15 amino acids. The trim removed 0 bases at V and 6 bases at J, leaving 2 bases unmatched. The CDR3 is CASSLSGGRAGELFF. DNA of the CDR3: TGTGCCAGCAGTTTATCCGGCGGGAGGGCCGGGGAGCTGTTTTTT.

There are many counts of this clonotype. J is TRBJ2-5 and V is TRBV29-1; 10 positions match TRBD1. J gave up 4 bases and V 7 bases, and 9 bases lay outside the gene matches. The CDR3 length is 14 residues. CDR1 is SQVTM and CDR2 is ANQGSEA in the germline V gene. The CDR3 bases are TGCAGCGCCCTTCGGACAGGGGGTGGAGAGACCCAGTACTTC. This codes for CSALRTGGGETQYF.

This rearrangement joins TRBV20-1 to TRBJ1-1; D ambiguous. CDR1 is DFQATT, CDR2 SNEGSKA, per germline (reference sequence). The CDR3 loop spans 13 amino acids. The CDR3 is CRPVDGMNTEAFF. DNA of the CDR3: TGCCGGCCGGTTGACGGGATGAACACTGAAGCTTTCTTT.